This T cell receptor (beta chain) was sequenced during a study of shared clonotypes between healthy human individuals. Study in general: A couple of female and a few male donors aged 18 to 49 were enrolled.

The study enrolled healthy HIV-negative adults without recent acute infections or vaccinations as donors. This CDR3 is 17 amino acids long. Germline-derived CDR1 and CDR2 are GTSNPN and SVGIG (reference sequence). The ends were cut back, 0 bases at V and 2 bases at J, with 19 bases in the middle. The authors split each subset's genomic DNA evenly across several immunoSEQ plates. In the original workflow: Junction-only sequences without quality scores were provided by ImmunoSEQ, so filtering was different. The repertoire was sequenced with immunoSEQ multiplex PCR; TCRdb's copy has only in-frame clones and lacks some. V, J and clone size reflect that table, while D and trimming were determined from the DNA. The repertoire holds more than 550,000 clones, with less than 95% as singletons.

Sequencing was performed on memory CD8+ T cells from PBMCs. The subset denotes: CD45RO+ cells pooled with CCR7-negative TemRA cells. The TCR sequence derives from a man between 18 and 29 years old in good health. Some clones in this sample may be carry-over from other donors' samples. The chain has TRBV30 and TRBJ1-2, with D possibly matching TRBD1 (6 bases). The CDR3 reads CAWSVKRGGTENYGYTF. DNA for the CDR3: TGTGCCTGGAGTGTAAAGAGAGGGGGGACGGAGAACTATGGCTACACCTTC. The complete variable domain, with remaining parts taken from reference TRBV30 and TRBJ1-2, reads SQTIHQWPATLVQPVGSPLSLECTVEGTSNPNLYWYRQAAGRGLQLLFYSVGIGQISSEVPQNLSASRPQDRQFILSSKKLLLSDSGFYLCAWSVKRGGTENYGYTFGSGTRLTVV.